This T cell receptor (beta chain) was recovered during a study of Ad26.COV2.S vaccination and SARS-CoV-2 variants listed by TCRdb under 2021. For the wider study: Vaccine-arm donors came from COV1001, a multicentre, randomized, double-blind, placebo-controlled phase I-IIa trial of Ad26.COV2.S in healthy adults. Ad26.COV2.S was administered intramuscularly at a dose of 5x10^10 or 1x10^11 viral particles, either as one shot or as two shots given 56 days apart. Trial participants were randomized into five groups of five, in which low-dose or high-dose Ad26.COV2.S was given once or twice, or placebo was given on both occasions. Throughout the experiments and outcome assessment, investigators stayed blinded to trial group allocation. The TCR-sequenced set comprised approximately 32 samples: approximately 20 Ad26.COV2.S vaccine recipients, 5 placebo recipients and 8 SARS-CoV-2 convalescent individuals. TCRbeta repertoire sequencing was used to assess the specificity and breadth of SARS-CoV-2-reactive T cell receptors after Ad26.COV2.S vaccination. Study-wide findings and limitations: After vaccination, substantial breadth of spike-specific CD8+ and CD4+ T cell responses was reported. The study was not powered for comparison of responses between vaccine doses or regimens. Vaccine and placebo recipients had comparable non-spike TCR breadth, which fits with the vaccine containing only spike. Compared with placebo recipients, Ad26.COV2.S recipients showed higher spike-specific TCR breadth (P = 0.0014). The authors noted that total T cell responses may have been underestimated by the TCR breadth and depth analyses.

TCRbeta CDR3 regions were sequenced with the immunoSEQ Assay. After extraction, genomic DNA underwent amplification by bias-controlled multiplex PCR, followed by high-throughput sequencing. The original methods were these. To quantify the absolute abundance of every unique TCRbeta CDR3 region, sequences were collapsed and filtered. Usable DNA was measured by amplifying reference genes present in all nucleated cells, and TCRbeta template counts were normalized to that usable DNA to estimate T cell fraction. Repertoire TCRs were annotated as SARS-CoV-2-specific by exact matching of V gene, CDR3 amino acid sequence and J gene to a known reactive TCR set. The reference SARS-CoV-2 TCR set came from MIRA and was filtered for enrichment in COVID-19-positive ImmuneCODE repertoires, removing public or cross-reactive TCRs. Using the MIRA antigens, annotated TCRs were further analysed by specific ORF or by position within an ORF. Breadth was defined as annotated unique rearrangements over total unique productive rearrangements; depth was the summed frequency of those rearrangements. TCR breadth was compared between groups using two-sided Wilcoxon rank-sum tests. TCRdb took over this immuneACCESS table, retaining in-frame rearrangements with V and J assigned. Such tables are incomplete; in checked studies, under half of the missing clones stem from an unresolved V gene, and the remainder is unexplained. V, J and clone size were drawn from that table, and D and trimming were deduced from the DNA. This sample lists about 400,000 clones; approximately 83% were detected once. Around 7% of the sample lies in the top ten.

In the case of this clone: No cognate antigen has been identified for it. Base qualities were left out, and no much larger clone turns up one base away.

The treatment or condition label on this specimen signifies: around 19 received Ad26.COV2.S at low or high dose, single or two shots; about five received placebo; per-sample allocation not given. For vaccine and placebo recipients, the sequenced repertoires came from samples collected on day 63 after the first injection. Cohort 1b enrolled fewer than 30 adults aged 18-55 years at a single site in Boston, USA, between 29 July and 7 August 2020. As a vaccine, Ad26.COV2.S was a replication-incompetent adenovirus type 26 vector that expressed a prefusion-stabilized SARS-CoV-2 spike protein derived from the original Wuhan strain. The receptor was derived from a person between 18 and 59 years old who received the Ad26.COV2.S COVID-19 vaccine or a placebo. Sequencing was performed on peripheral blood, taken in a trial of Ad26.COV2.S vaccine versus placebo.

CDR3 reads: CASSGYRGRTEAFF. The nucleotide sequence reads TGTGCCAGCAGTGGCTACAGGGGGAGGACTGAAGCTTTCTTT. Recombination linked TRBV25-1 to TRBJ1-1; a stretch of 8 junction bases matches TRBD1. The CDR3 covers 14 residues, taking in both the cysteine and the phenylalanine. The CDR3 DNA has 42 bases and is translated from base 1. Germline trimming amounts to 4 bases on V and 5 bases on J, with 6 as the count of junction bases outside the gene matches. Via the germline V gene, CDR1 is MGHDK and CDR2 SYGVNS.